The T cell receptor beta chain described here comes from a study of T cell responses to AZD1222 COVID-19 vaccine. Of note for this clone: No antigen is known for it.

Study conclusions and caveats: There were mostly white British donors and more females than males, and clonal diversity was possibly underestimated. Spike-specific TCR breadth and depth grew following two AZD1222 doses.

V lost 5 bases and J 2 bases, leaving 6 bases between the germline ends. CDR1 and CDR2 (germline): SGHAT, FQNNGV. CDR3 length: 12 amino acids. Clones were sequenced by immunoSEQ multiplex PCR, and TCRdb holds only the in-frame ones, with some missing. This repertoire shows 100,000 to 140,000 clones, over 80% found once; its top ten account for roughly 6.2%. Pooling of second doses given at about 4 or about 12 weeks was done. The chain is built from TRBV11-2 and TRBJ1-2, with D possibly matching TRBD1 (5 bases). The receptor was derived from an adult who received the AZD1222 COVID-19 vaccine. The sequences come from peripheral blood, collected 28 days after the second AZD1222 dose. The CDR3: CASSDSNYGYTF. Here the CDR3 DNA reads TGTGCCAGCAGCGACAGCAACTATGGCTACACCTTC. The full variable domain, completed using reference TRBV11-2 and TRBJ1-2, is EAGVAQSPRYKIIEKRQSVAFWCNPISGHATLYWYQQILGQGPKLLIQFQNNGVVDDSQLPKDRFSAERLKGVDSTLKIQPAKLEDSAVYLCASSDSNYGYTFGSGTRLTVV.